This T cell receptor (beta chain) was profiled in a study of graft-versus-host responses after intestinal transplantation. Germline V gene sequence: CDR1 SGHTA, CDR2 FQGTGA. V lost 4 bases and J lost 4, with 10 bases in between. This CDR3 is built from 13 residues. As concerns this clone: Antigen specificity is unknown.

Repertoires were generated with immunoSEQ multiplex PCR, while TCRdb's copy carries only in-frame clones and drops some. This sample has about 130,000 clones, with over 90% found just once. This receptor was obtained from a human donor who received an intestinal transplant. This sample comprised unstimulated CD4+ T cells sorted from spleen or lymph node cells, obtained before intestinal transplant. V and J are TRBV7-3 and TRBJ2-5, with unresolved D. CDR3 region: CASSSRLGETQYF. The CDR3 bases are TGTGCCAGCAGCTCACGACTGGGAGAGACCCAGTACTTC.